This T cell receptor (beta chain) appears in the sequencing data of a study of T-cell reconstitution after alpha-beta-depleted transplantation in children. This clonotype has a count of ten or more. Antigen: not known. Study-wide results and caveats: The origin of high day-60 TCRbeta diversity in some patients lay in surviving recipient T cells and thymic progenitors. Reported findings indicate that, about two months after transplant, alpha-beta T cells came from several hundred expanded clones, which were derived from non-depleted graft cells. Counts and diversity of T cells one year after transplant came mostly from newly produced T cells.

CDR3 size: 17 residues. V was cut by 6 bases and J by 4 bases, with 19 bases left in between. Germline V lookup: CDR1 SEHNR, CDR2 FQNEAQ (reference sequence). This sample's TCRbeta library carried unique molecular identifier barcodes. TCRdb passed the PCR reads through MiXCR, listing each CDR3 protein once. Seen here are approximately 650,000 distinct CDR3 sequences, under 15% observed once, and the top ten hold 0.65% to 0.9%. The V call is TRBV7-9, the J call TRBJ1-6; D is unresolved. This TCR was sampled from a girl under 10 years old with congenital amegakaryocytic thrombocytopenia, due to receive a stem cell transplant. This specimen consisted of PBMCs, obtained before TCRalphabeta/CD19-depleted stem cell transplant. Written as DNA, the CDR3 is TGTGCCAGCAGATTAAACTTCCGCGACGGGTATAATTCACCCCTCCACTTT. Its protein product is CASRLNFRDGYNSPLHF.